This T cell receptor (beta chain) originates from a study of blood T cells in healthy people across ages. A sample-barcoded 5' primer and a J-beta primer mix were used in a second PCR of about 7 to 12 cycles. MiXCR was run by TCRdb on the 5' RACE reads, yielding one entry per CDR3 protein. The sample consists of roughly 1.5 million distinct CDR3 sequences, roughly 43% of them appearing once. This sequence was found in a woman in her late teens or twenties in good health. The sequencing sample was made of blood.

CDR3 amino acids: CASSPSIGSTNQPQHF. CDR3 DNA: TGTGCCAGCTCACCCAGCATCGGCAGCACCAATCAGCCCCAGCATTTT. The chain combines TRBV18 with TRBJ1-5; unclear D gene. Trimming took 3 bases from V and 3 from J, leaving 15 bases between them. Germline lookup yields CDR1 KGHSH and CDR2 LQKENI. CDR3 length: 16 amino acids.